This TCR beta chain was captured by sequencing in a study of immune heterogeneity within non-small cell lung tumors. Overall study: Tumors were classified as 4 squamous cell carcinomas, around nine non-squamous carcinomas and 1 not otherwise specified.

The template for each sample was around 540 ng of genomic DNA, which had been extracted from bulk tumor tissue. Several biopsies were collected from each primary tumor during surgery. They were spaced as far apart as possible within the tumor mass. Before undergoing curative surgery, patients had newly diagnosed non-small cell lung cancer that was untreated. Whole-study results and caveats: The study found that local T-cell clonality correlated moderately but significantly with local tumor mutational burden (R about 0.34). Individual patients showed largely nonoverlapping sets of high-frequency T-cell receptor beta clonotypes. Identical dominant CDR3 beta clonotypes were found repeatedly across the tumor sites of a single patient, and these appeared alongside high-frequency clones that were unique to particular tumor locations.

Germline V gene data show CDR1 as SGHTA and CDR2 as FQGTGA. V lost 1 base, J lost 1 base, and 12 bases lay in between. This CDR3 has 16 residues. This clonotype was detected many times. The antigen remains undetermined. Amplification of TCR beta CDR3 was performed by multiplex PCR with 32 V and 13 J primers. In TCRdb, the multiplex PCR reads were re-called with MiXCR into one record per CDR3 protein. Among tens of thousands of distinct CDR3 sequences listed, about 29% were seen once. This chain uses TRBV7-3 with TRBJ2-3, with D perhaps given as TRBD1 or TRBD2 (5 bases each). This sequence originates from a middle-aged man with non-small cell lung cancer. The specimen sequenced was lung tumor tissue. The CDR3 DNA reads TGTGCCAGCAGCTTAAGTGGGGGTTTTGGCACAGATACGCAGTATTTT. This gives the protein CASSLSGGFGTDTQYF.